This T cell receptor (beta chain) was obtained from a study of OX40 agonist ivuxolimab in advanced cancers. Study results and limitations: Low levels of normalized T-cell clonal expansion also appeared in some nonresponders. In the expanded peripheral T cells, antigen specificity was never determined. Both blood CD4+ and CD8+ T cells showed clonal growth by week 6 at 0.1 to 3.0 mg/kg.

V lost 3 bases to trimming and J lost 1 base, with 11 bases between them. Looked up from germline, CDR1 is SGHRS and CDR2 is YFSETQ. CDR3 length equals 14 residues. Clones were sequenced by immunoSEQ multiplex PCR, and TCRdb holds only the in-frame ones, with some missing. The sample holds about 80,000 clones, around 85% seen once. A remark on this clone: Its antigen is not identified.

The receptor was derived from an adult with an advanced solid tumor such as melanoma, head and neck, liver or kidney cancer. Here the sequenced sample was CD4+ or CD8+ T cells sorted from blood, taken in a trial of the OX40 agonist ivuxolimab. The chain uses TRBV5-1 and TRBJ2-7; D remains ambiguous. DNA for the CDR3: TGCGCCAGCAGCTACGTGCTGGAATCCTACGAGCAGTACTTC. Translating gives CASSYVLESYEQYF. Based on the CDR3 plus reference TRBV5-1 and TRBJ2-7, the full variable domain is KAGVTQTPRYLIKTRGQQVTLSCSPISGHRSVSWYQQTPGQGLQFLFEYFSETQRNKGNFPGRFSGRQFSNSRSEMNVSTLELGDSALYLCASSYVLESYEQYFGPGTRLTVT.